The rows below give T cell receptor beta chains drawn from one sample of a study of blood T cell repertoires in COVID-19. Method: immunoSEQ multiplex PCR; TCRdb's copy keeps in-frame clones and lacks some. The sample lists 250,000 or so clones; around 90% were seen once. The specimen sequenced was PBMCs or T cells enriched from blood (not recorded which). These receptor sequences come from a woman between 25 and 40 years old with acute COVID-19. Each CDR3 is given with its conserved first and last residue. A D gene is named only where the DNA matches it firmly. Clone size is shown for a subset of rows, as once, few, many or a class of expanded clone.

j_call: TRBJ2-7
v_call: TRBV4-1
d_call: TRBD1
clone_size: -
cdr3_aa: CASSTNRGSYEQYF
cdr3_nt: TGCGCCAGCAGCACAAACAGGGGGAGCTACGAGCAGTACTTC

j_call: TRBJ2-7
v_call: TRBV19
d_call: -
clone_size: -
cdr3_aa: CASSTSDIYEQYF
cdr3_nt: TGTGCCAGTAGTACGTCAGACATCTACGAGCAGTACTTC

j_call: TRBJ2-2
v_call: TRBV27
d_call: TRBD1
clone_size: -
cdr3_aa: CASRHTAGQGNTGELFF
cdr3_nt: TGTGCCAGCAGGCACACAGCGGGACAGGGGAACACCGGGGAGCTGTTTTTT

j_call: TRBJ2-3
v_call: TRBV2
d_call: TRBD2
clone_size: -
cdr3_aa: CASTQSGGLAGVTQYF
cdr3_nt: TGTGCCAGCACTCAGAGCGGAGGACTAGCGGGAGTGACGCAGTATTTT

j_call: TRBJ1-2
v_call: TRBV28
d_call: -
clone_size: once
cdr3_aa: CASSLKANFRGGYTF
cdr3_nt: TGTGCCAGCAGTTTAAAGGCCAACTTCAGGGGCGGCTACACCTTC

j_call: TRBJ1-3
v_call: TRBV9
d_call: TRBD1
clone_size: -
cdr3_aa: CASSVQTGVGNTIYF
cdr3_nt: TGTGCCAGCAGCGTACAGACAGGGGTTGGAAACACCATATATTTT

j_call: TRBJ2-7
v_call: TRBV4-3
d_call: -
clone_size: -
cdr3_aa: CASSQDRERPEQYF
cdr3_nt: TGCGCCAGCAGCCAAGATCGGGAGCGGCCCGAGCAGTACTTC

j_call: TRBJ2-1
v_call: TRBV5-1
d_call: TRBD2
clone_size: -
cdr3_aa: CASSLVAADSNSGRTDNEQFF
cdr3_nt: TGCGCCAGCAGCTTGGTTGCGGCAGATTCCAATAGCGGGAGAACGGACAATGAGCAGTTCTTC

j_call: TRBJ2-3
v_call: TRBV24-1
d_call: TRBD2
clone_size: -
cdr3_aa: CATSDPGLAADTQYF
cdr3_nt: TGTGCCACCAGTGATCCGGGACTAGCAGCAGATACGCAGTATTTT

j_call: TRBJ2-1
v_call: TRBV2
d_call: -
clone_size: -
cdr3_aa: CASSGESSYNEQFF
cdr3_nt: TGTGCCAGCAGTGGCGAGTCCTCCTACAATGAGCAGTTCTTC

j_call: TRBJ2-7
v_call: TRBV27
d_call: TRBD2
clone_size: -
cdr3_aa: CASSFAGGPYEQYF
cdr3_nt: TGTGCCAGCAGTTTTGCGGGGGGGCCCTACGAGCAGTACTTC

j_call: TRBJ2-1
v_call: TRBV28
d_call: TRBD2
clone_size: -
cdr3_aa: CASIRRGGRADNEQFF
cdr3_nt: TGTGCCAGCATTCGAAGGGGCGGGAGGGCCGACAATGAGCAGTTCTTC

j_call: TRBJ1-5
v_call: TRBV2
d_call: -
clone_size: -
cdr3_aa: CASSDAYPQHF
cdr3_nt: TGTGCCAGCAGTGACGCCTATCCCCAGCATTTT

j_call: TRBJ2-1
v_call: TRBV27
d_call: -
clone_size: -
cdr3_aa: CASSQGLYNEQFF
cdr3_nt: TGTGCCAGCAGCCAGGGTCTTTACAATGAGCAGTTCTTC

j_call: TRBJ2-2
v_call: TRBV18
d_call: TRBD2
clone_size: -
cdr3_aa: CASSPWTSGNAGELFF
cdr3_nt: TGTGCCAGCTCACCATGGACTAGCGGCAATGCCGGGGAGCTGTTTTTT

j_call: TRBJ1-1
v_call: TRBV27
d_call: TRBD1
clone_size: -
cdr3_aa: CASSSTGFTEAFF
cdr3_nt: TGTGCCAGCAGTTCGACAGGGTTCACTGAAGCTTTCTTT

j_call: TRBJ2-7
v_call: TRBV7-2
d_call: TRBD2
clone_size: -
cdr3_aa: CASSLADRLYEQYF
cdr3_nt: TGTGCCAGCAGCCTAGCGGATAGACTTTACGAGCAGTACTTC

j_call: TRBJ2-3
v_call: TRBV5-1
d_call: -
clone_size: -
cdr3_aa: CASSLVSGDTQYF
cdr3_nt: TGCGCCAGCAGCTTGGTTAGCGGAGATACGCAGTATTTT

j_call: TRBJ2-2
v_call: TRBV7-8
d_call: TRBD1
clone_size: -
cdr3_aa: CASSLGTGYTGELFF
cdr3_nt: TGTGCCAGCAGCCTCGGGACAGGCTACACCGGGGAGCTGTTTTTT

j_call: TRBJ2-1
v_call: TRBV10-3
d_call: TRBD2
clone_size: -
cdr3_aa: CAISGLAGVVNEQFF
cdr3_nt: TGTGCCATCAGCGGACTAGCGGGAGTTGTGAATGAGCAGTTCTTC

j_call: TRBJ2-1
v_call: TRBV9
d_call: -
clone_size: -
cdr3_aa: CASSVDPRHVEQFF
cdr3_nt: TGTGCCAGCAGCGTAGATCCTCGACATGTTGAGCAGTTCTTC

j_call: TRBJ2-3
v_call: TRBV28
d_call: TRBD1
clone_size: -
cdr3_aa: CASSRTGGFTDTQYF
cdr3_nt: TGTGCCAGCAGCCGGACAGGGGGGTTTACAGATACGCAGTATTTT

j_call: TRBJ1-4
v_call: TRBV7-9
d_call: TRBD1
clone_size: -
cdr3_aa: CASSLDRQGYEKLFF
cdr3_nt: TGTGCCAGCAGCTTAGATCGACAGGGGTACGAAAAACTGTTTTTT

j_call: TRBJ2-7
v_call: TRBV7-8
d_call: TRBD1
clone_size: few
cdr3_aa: CASSRRTGEVHEQYF
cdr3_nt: TGTGCCAGCAGCCGACGGACAGGGGAAGTTCACGAGCAGTACTTC

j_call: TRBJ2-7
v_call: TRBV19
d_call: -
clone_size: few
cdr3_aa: CASSQEYEQYF
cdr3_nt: TGTGCCAGTAGCCAGGAATACGAGCAGTACTTC

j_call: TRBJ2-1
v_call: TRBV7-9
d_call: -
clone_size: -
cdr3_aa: CASSSLEDLLLSSYNEQFF
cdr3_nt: TGTGCCAGCAGCTCTTTGGAGGACCTCTTATTAAGCTCCTACAATGAGCAGTTCTTC

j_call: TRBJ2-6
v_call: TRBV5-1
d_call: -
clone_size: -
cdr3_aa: CASSPQDRSGANVLTF
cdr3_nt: TGCGCCAGCAGCCCCCAAGACAGGTCTGGGGCCAACGTCCTGACTTTC

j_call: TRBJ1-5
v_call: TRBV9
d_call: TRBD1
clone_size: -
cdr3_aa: CASSVGTGDQPQHF
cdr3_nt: TGTGCCAGCAGCGTGGGGACAGGAGATCAGCCCCAGCATTTT

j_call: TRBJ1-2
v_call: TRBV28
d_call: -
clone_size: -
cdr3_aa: CASRRDRPSANYGYTF
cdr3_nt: TGTGCCAGCAGGCGCGACAGACCATCAGCTAACTATGGCTACACCTTC